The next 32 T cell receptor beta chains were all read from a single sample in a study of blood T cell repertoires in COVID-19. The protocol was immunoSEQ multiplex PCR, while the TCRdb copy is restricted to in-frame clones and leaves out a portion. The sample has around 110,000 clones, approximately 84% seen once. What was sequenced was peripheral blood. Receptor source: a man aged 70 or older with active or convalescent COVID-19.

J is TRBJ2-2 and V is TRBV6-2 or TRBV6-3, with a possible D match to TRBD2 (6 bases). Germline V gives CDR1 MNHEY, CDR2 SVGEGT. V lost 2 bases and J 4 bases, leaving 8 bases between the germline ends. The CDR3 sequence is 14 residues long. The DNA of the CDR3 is TGTGCCAGCAGTTACGCGGGGCCCACCGGGGAGCTGTTTTTT. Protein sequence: CASSYAGPTGELFF.

The CDR3 DNA reads TGTGCCAGCAGTGATTGGGGGGCTGGGGCCAACGTCCTGACTTTC. Translating gives CASSDWGAGANVLTF. The chain recombines TRBV2 with TRBJ2-6; D possibly corresponds to TRBD2 (6 bases). The germline gives CDR1 SNHLY, CDR2 FYNNEI. The CDR3 length is 15 residues. V lost 3 bases to trimming and J lost 2 bases, with 8 bases between them.

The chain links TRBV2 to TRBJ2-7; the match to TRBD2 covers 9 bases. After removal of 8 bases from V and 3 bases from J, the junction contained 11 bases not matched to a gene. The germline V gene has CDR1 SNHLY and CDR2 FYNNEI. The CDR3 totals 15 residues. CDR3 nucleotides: TGTGCCAGCGGCGGGGCGGGGGGGCGTGTCTACGAGCAGTACTTC. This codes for CASGGAGGRVYEQYF.

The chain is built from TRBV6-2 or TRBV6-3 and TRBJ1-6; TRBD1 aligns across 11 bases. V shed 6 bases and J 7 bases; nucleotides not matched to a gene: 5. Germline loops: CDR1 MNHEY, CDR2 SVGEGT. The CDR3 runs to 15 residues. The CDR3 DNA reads TGTGCCAGCAGCCGGGACAGGGGGATCAATTCACCCCTCCACTTT. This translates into CASSRDRGINSPLHF.

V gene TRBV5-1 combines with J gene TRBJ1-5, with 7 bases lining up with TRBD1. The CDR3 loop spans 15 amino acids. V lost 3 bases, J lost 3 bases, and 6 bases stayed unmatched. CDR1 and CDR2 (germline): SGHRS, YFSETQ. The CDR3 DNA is TGCGCCAGCAGCTCTGATGGACAGGCCAATCAGCCCCAGCATTTT. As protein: CASSSDGQANQPQHF.

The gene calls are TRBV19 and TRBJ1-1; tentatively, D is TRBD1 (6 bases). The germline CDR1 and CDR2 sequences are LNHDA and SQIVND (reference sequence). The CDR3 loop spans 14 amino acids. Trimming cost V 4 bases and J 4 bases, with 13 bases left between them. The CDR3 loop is CASSRAGAGTEAFF. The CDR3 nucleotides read TGTGCCAGTAGTAGGGCAGGGGCGGGCACTGAAGCTTTCTTT.

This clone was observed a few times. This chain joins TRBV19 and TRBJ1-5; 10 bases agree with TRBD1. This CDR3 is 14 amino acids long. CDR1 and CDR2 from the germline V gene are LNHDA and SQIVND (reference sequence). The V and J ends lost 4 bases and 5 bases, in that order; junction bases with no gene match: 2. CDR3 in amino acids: CASSRGTGDQPQHF. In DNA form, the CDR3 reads TGTGCCAGTAGTAGAGGGACAGGGGATCAGCCCCAGCATTTT. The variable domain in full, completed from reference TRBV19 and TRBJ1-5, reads DGGITQSPKYLFRKEGQNVTLSCEQNLNHDAMYWYRQDPGQGLRLIYYSQIVNDFQKGDIAEGYSVSREKKESFPLTVTSAQKNPTAFYLCASSRGTGDQPQHFGDGTRLSIL.

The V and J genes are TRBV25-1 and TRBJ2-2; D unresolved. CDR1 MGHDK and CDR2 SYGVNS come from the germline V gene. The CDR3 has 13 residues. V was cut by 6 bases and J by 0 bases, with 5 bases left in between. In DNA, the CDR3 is TGTGCCAGCAGCGACACGAACACCGGGGAGCTGTTTTTT. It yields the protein CASSDTNTGELFF.

CDR3 loop: CASSLGVRGGTEAFF. The CDR3 bases are TGTGCCAGCAGCTTGGGGGTCCGGGGAGGCACTGAAGCTTTCTTT. The V call is TRBV5-4, the J call TRBJ1-1; no clear D. From germline, CDR1 is SGHNT and CDR2 YYREEE (reference sequence). The CDR3 consists of 15 residues. V was pared by 0 bases and J by 4 bases, with 13 bases between. The full variable domain, rest sourced from reference TRBV5-4 and TRBJ1-1, is ETGVTQSPTHLIKTRGQQVTLRCSSQSGHNTVSWYQQALGQGPQFIFQYYREEENGRGNFPPRFSGLQFPNYSSELNVNALELDDSALYLCASSLGVRGGTEAFFGQGTRLTVV.

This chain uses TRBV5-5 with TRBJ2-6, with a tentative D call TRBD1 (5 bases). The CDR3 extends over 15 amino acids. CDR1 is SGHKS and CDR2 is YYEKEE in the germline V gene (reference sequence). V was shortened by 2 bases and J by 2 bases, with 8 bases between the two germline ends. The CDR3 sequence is CASSFLGPGANVLTF. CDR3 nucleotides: TGTGCCAGCAGCTTCCTGGGGCCTGGGGCCAACGTCCTGACTTTC.

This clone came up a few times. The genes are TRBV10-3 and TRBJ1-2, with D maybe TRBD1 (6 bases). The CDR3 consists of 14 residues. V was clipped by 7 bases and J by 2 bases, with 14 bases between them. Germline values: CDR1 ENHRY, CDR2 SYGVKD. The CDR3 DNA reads TGTGCCATCACCAAAGACAGGAGCAACTATGGCTACACCTTC. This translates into CAITKDRSNYGYTF.

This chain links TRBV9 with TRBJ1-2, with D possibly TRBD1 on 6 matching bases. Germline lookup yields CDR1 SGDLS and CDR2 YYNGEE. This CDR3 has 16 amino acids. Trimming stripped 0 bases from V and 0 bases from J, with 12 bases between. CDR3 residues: CASSVVSGVSNYGYTF. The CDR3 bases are TGTGCCAGCAGCGTAGTTTCAGGGGTGTCTAACTATGGCTACACCTTC.

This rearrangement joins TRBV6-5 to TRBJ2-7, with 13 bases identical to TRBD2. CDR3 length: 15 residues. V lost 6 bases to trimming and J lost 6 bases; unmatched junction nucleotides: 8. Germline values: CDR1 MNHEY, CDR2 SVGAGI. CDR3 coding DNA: TGTGCCAGCAGCGGGACTAGCGGGAATGTCCGCGAGCAGTACTTC. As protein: CASSGTSGNVREQYF.

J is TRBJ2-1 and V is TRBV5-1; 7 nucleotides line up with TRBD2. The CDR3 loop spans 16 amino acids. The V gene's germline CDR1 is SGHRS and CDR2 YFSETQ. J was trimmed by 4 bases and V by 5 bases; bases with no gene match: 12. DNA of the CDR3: TGCGCCAGCAGTCCGATCGGGAGGACATTATACAATGAGCAGTTCTTC. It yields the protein CASSPIGRTLYNEQFF.

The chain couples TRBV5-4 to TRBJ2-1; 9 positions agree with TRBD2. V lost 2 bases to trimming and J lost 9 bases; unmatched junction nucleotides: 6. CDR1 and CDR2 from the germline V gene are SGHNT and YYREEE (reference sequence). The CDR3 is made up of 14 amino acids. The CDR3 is CASSFGGGASEQFF. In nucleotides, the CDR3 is TGTGCCAGCAGCTTCGGCGGGGGGGCGAGTGAGCAGTTCTTC.

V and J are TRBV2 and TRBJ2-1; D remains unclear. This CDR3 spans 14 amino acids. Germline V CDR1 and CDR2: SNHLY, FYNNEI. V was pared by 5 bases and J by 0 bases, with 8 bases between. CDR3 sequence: CASSRGDSYNEQFF. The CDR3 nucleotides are TGTGCCAGCAGTCGCGGAGACTCCTACAATGAGCAGTTCTTC.

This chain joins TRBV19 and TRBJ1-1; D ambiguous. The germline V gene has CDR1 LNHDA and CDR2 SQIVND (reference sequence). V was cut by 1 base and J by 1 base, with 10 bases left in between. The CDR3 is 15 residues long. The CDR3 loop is CASSIGLAQNTEAFF. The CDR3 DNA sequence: TGTGCCAGTAGTATAGGCCTGGCCCAGAACACTGAAGCTTTCTTT.

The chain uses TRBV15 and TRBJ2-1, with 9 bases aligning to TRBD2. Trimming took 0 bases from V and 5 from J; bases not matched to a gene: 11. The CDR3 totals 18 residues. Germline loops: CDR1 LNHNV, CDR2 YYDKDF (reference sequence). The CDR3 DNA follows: TGTGCCACCAGCAGAGAGAATAGCGGGAGAGAGGATCACAATGAGCAGTTCTTC. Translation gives CATSRENSGREDHNEQFF.

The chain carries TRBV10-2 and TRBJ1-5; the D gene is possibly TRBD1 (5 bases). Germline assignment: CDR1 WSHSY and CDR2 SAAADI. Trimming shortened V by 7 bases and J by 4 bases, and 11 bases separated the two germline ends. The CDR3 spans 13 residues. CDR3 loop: CASKGQTNQPQHF. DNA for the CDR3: TGCGCCAGCAAGGGGCAGACAAATCAGCCCCAGCATTTT.

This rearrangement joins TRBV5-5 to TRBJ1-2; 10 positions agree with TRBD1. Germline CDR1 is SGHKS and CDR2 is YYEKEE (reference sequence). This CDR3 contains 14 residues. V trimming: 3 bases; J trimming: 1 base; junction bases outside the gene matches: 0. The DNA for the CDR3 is TGTGCCAGCAGCTGGACAGGGGGTAACTATGGCTACACCTTC. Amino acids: CASSWTGGNYGYTF.

CDR3 protein: CASMGGAGGYEQYF. CDR3 nucleotide sequence: TGTGCCAGCATGGGCGGGGCAGGGGGCTACGAGCAGTACTTC. The rearrangement links TRBV6-5 to TRBJ2-7; tentative D call: TRBD1 (7 bases). Germline V gene lookup returns CDR1 MNHEY and CDR2 SVGAGI. This CDR3 region has 14 residues. V was clipped by 7 bases and J by 3 bases, with 16 bases between them.

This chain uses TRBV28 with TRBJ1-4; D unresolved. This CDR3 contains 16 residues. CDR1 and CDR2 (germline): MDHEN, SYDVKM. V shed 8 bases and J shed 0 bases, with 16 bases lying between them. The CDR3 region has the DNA TGTGCCAGCTCCACTGCTCGGGAAACAACTAATGAAAAACTGTTTTTT. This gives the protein CASSTARETTNEKLFF.

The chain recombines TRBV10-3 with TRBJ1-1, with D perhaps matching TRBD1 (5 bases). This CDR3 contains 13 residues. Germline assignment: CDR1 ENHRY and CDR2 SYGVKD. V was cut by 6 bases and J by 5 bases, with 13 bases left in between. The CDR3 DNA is TGTGCCATCAGCCGGACAAGTGGAACTGAAGCTTTCTTT. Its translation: CAISRTSGTEAFF.

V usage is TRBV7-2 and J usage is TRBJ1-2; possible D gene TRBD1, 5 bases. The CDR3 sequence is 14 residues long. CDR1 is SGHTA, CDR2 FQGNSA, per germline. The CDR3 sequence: CHSRQGGSYYGYTF. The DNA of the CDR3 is TGTCATAGCCGGCAGGGCGGATCCTACTATGGCTACACCTTC.

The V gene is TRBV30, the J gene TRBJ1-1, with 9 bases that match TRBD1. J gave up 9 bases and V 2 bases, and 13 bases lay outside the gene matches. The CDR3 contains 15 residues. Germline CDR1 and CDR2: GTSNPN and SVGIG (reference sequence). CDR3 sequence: CAWSRGDRDRVQAFF. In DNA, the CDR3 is TGTGCCTGGAGTCGGGGGGACCGGGACAGGGTACAAGCTTTCTTT.

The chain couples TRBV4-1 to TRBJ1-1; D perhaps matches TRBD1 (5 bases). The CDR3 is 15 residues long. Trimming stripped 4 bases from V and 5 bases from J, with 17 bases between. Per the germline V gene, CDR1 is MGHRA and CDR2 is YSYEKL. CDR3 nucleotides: TGCGCCAGCAGCCCGGGGGGACCCCCGGGAACTGAAGCTTTCTTT. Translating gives CASSPGGPPGTEAFF.

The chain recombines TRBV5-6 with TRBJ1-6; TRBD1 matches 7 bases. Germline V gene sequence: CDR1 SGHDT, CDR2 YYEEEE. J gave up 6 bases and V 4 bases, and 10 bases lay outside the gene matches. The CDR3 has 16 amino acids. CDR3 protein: CASSRDRVAGNSPLHF. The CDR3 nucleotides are TGTGCCAGCAGCAGAGACAGGGTCGCTGGTAATTCACCCCTCCACTTT.

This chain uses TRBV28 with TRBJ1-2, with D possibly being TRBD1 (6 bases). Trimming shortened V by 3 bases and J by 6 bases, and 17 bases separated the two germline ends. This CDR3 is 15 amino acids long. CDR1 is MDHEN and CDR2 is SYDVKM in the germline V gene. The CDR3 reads CASSLDSTPLNGYTF. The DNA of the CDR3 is TGTGCCAGCAGTTTGGACAGTACCCCGCTAAATGGCTACACCTTC.

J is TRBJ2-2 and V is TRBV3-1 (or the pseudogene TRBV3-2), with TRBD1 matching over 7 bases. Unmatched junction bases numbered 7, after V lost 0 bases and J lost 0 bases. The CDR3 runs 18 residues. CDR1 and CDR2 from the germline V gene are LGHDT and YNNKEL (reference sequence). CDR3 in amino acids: CASSQELDRLPNTGELFF. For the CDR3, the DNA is TGTGCCAGCAGCCAAGAGTTGGACAGGCTCCCGAACACCGGGGAGCTGTTTTTT.

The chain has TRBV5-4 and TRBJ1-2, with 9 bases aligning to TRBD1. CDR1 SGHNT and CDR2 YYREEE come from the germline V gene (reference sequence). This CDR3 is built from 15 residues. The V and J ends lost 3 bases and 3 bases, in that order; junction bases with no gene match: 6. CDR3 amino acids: CASSSGGTGYYGYTF. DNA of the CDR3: TGTGCCAGCAGCTCGGGCGGGACAGGGTACTATGGCTACACCTTC.

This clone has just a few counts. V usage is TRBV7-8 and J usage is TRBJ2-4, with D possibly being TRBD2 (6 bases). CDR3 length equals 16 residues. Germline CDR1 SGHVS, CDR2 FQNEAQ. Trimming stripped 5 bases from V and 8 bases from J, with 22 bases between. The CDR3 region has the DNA TGTGCCAGCAGCCCTAAAGCGGGCAGGGTAAATGACATTCAGTACTTC. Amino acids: CASSPKAGRVNDIQYF.

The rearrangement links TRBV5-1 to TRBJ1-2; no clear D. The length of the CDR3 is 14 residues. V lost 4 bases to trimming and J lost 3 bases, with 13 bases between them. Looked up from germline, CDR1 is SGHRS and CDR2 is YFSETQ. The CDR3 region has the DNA TGCGCCAGCAGCGCGACTACTGTAGACTATGGCTACACCTTC. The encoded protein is CASSATTVDYGYTF.